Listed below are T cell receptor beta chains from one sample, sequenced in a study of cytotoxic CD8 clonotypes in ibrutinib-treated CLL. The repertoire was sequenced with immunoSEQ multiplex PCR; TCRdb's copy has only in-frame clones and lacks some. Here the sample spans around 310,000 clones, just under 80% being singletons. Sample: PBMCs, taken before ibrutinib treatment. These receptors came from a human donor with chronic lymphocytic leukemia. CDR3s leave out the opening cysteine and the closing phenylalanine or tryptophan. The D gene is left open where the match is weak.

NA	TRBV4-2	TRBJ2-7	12	ASSQENWNYEQY
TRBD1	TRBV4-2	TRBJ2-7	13	ASSQKGTESYEQY
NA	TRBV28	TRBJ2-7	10	ASSLYRREQY
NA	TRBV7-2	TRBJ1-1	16	ASSLGPGTGKVNTEAF
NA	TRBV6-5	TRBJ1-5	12	ASRELKGHQPQH
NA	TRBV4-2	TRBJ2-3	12	ASSPDLSTDTQY
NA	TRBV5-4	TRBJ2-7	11	ASSLDSAYEQY
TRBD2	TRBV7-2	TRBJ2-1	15	ASSPVGSGRTYNEQF
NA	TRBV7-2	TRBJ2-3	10	ASSESADTQY
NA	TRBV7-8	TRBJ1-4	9	ASSLSEKLF
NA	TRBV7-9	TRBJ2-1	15	ASSLGFRELVYNEQF
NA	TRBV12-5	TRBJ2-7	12	ASGKDGGLFEQY
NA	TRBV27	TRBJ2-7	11	ASSWAGLREQY
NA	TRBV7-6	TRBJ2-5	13	ASSSLRGSKETQY
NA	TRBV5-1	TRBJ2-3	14	ASSLGPVEGTDTQY
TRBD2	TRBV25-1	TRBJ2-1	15	ASSGSPSGGSIDEQF
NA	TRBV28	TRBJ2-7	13	AILASPYKPYEQY
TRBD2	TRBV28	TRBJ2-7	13	ASRIGTSAIYEQY
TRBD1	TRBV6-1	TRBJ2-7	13	ASGRPGQGLYEQY
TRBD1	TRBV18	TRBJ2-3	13	ASSPSQGATDTQY
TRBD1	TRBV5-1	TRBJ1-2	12	ASSLGQGSTGYT
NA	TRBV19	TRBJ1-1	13	ASSGGGLPNTEAF
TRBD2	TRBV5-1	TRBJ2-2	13	ASSLGTSGTGELF
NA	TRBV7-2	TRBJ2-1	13	ASSSQKTRHNEQF
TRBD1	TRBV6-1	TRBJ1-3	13	ASSPTGSGGNTIY
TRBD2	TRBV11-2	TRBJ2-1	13	ASSPGGSTVNEQF
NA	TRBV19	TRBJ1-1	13	ASSISEGMNTEAF
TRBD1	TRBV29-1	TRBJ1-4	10	SGWTGEEKLF
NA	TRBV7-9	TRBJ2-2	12	ASSLGRTSGELF
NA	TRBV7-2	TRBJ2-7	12	ASREQGFSYEQY
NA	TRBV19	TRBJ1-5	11	ASSMRVDQPQH
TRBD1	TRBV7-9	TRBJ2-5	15	ASSLGSGGPYQETQY
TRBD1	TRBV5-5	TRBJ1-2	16	ASSLVTGRTGLDYGYT
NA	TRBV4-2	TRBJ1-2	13	ASSQDGGAGYGYT
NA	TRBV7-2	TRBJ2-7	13	ASSSRWNNTYEQY
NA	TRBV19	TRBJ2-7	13	ASSRPSAAQDEQY
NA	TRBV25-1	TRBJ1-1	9	ASSRNTEAF
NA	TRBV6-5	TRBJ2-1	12	ASRWRDSYNEQF
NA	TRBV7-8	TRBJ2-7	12	ASSPQRIGAEQY
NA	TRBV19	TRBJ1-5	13	ASSMGGSANQPQH
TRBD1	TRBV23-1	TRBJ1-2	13	ASSNRGGADYGYT
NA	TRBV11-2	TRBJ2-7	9	ASSATNEQY
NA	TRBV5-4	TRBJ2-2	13	ASSWEQKDTGELF
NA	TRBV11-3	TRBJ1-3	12	ASSSSKSGNTIY
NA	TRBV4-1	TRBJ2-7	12	ASSQLGARHEQY
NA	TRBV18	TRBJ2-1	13	ASTKQVLGLNEQF
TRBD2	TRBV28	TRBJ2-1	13	ASSAPSGSYNEQF
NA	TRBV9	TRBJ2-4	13	ASSGGELAKNIQY
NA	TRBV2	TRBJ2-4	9	ASSEVVIQY
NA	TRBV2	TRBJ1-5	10	ASSEGGQPQH
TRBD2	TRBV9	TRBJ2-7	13	ASSPRTSGTYEQY
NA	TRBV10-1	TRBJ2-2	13	ASSEGLSGTGELF
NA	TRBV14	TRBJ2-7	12	ASSLGGSSYEQY
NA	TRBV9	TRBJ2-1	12	ASSVVGGYNEQF
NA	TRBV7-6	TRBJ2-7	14	ASSLTSTKSSYEQY
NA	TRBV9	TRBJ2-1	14	ASTKLGSNSYNEQF
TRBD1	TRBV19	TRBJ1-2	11	ASNPRQGYGYT
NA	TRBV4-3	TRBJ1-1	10	ASSQGRARAF